Listed below are T cell receptor beta chains from one sample, sequenced in a study of CD8+ T cells in alopecia areata. Some clones are missing from TCRdb's copy, which holds only in-frame ones; the method was immunoSEQ multiplex PCR. The sample holds fewer than 200,000 clones; about 60% are singletons and the top ten take roughly 15%. The material was CD4+ T cells sorted from blood, obtained at week 0. The receptor source for this set is a human donor with alopecia areata. The CDR3 runs from the conserved cysteine through the conserved F or W. A D gene is named only where the DNA matches it firmly. Rows give clone size only sometimes, using once, few, many, or a class for an expanded clone.

NA,TRBJ2-7,NA,TRBV5-6,CASSRVGDRGQYF,TGTGCCAGCAGCCGCGTCGGGGACCGGGGGCAGTACTTC
TRBD1,TRBJ2-7,few,TRBV12-5,CASGLGQGADEQYF,TGTGCTAGTGGTTTGGGACAGGGGGCCGACGAGCAGTACTTC
TRBD1,TRBJ2-7,NA,TRBV2,CASSLGQVMEQYF,TGTGCCAGCAGCTTGGGACAGGTAATGGAGCAGTACTTC
NA,TRBJ2-5,NA,TRBV5-6,CASSLVQRMETQYF,TGTGCCAGCAGCTTGGTACAAAGGATGGAGACCCAGTACTTC
NA,TRBJ2-1,NA,TRBV19,CASSIDGGNNNEQFF,TGTGCCAGTAGTATAGATGGGGGGAATAACAATGAGCAGTTCTTC
TRBD2,TRBJ2-1,NA,TRBV4-3,CASSQAAGGLVNEQFF,TGCGCCAGCAGCCAGGCGGCGGGGGGGCTTGTCAATGAGCAGTTCTTC
NA,TRBJ2-7,few,TRBV5-1,CASSVGRSSYEQYF,TGCGCCAGCAGCGTGGGACGGAGCTCCTACGAGCAGTACTTC
NA,TRBJ1-2,NA,TRBV9,CASSVEAEGGYTF,TGTGCCAGCAGCGTAGAGGCAGAAGGGGGCTACACCTTC
TRBD1,TRBJ2-5,NA,TRBV7-9,CASSSSTGGYETQYF,TGTGCCAGCAGCTCGTCGACAGGGGGCTACGAGACCCAGTACTTC
NA,TRBJ2-1,NA,TRBV29-1,CSVYTSNEQFF,TGCAGCGTTTACACCTCCAATGAGCAGTTCTTC
TRBD2,TRBJ2-5,NA,TRBV25-1,CASSEWAGGTNGEAQYF,TGTGCCAGCAGTGAATGGGCGGGGGGTACAAACGGAGAGGCCCAGTACTTC
NA,TRBJ1-1,NA,TRBV2,CASMRSIAKNTEAFF,TGTGCCAGCATGAGGTCTATCGCTAAGAACACTGAAGCTTTCTTT
NA,TRBJ2-5,NA,TRBV2,CASRQPSDREVFGGTQYF,TGTGCCAGCAGGCAGCCCTCCGACAGGGAGGTTTTCGGGGGGACCCAGTACTTC
NA,TRBJ2-3,NA,TRBV11-1,CASSFQGTDTQYF,TGTGCCAGCAGCTTTCAGGGAACAGATACGCAGTATTTT
TRBD1,TRBJ1-4,NA,TRBV2,CASSDRGNEKLFF,TGTGCCAGCAGTGACAGGGGGAATGAAAAACTGTTTTTT
NA,TRBJ2-4,NA,TRBV2,CASTSDFKNIQYF,TGTGCCAGCACTTCAGATTTTAAAAACATTCAGTACTTC
TRBD1,TRBJ2-7,NA,TRBV15,CATSRDRGRLYEQYF,TGTGCCACCAGCAGGGACAGGGGGCGCTTATACGAGCAGTACTTC
NA,TRBJ2-6,NA,TRBV25-1,CASSDGGSGANVLTF,TGTGCCAGCAGTGACGGTGGCTCTGGGGCCAACGTCCTGACTTTC
NA,TRBJ2-2,NA,TRBV10-3,CAISGRNANTGELFF,TGTGCCATCAGTGGGCGGAACGCGAACACCGGGGAGCTGTTTTTT
NA,TRBJ2-5,few,TRBV6-1,CASKPPQGQETQYF,TGTGCCAGCAAGCCGCCTCAGGGTCAAGAGACCCAGTACTTC
NA,TRBJ1-1,NA,TRBV30,CAWNTGQPNTEAFF,TGTGCCTGGAACACAGGGCAGCCGAACACTGAAGCTTTCTTT
NA,TRBJ2-3,few,TRBV4-2,CASSQDPGGITDTQYF,TGTGCCAGCAGCCAAGATCCGGGTGGGATCACAGATACGCAGTATTTT
TRBD2,TRBJ2-7,NA,TRBV5-1,CASSQEGLAGDEQYF,TGCGCCAGCAGCCAGGAGGGACTAGCGGGGGACGAGCAGTACTTC
NA,TRBJ2-5,few,TRBV29-1,CSVEKWAGETQYF,TGCAGCGTTGAGAAGTGGGCAGGAGAGACCCAGTACTTC
NA,TRBJ1-5,NA,TRBV30,CAWSVRGPGPQHF,TGTGCCTGGAGTGTGCGGGGCCCAGGGCCCCAGCATTTT